This T cell receptor beta chain is drawn from a study of T cells in narcolepsy. Looking at the study overall: Donors had narcolepsy type 1 or type 2, or were healthy controls.

The assay was immunoSEQ multiplex PCR, and TCRdb's table has in-frame clones only and misses some. The sample has about 15,000 clones; 65% to 90% are singletons. Study results and caveats: Reportedly, autoreactive clonotypes were serially detected in patients' blood but not controls'. Same-patient CSF and blood CD4+ T cell clonotypes included HCRT-specific and TRIB2-specific autoreactive ones. Autoreactive clone sequences were missing from some blood memory CD4+ repertoires.

Trimming cost V 2 bases and J 6 bases, with 17 bases left between them. Per germline, CDR1 MNHEY and CDR2 SMNVEV (reference sequence). This CDR3 region has 17 residues. About this clone itself: What it binds is not known.

Input material: memory (CD45RA-) CD4+ T cells from blood. The sequence derives from a human donor in good health. This chain joins TRBV27 and TRBJ1-6; D is perhaps TRBD1 (6 bases). CDR3 in amino acids: CASSLLPSQGPNSPLHF. Written as DNA, the CDR3 is TGTGCCAGCAGTTTACTTCCTTCACAGGGCCCTAATTCACCCCTCCACTTT.